This T cell receptor beta chain was sequenced for a study of T cell responses to AZD1222 COVID-19 vaccine. The repertoire was sequenced with immunoSEQ multiplex PCR; TCRdb's copy has only in-frame clones and lacks some. The repertoire holds some 80,000 clones, with more than 90% as singletons. Germline V gives CDR1 LGHDT, CDR2 YNNKEL (reference sequence). The CDR3 runs to 16 residues. The V end lost 1 base, the J end lost 2 bases, and 13 bases lay between the germline ends. The sample holds a few counts of this clone. This chain uses TRBV3-1 (or the pseudogene TRBV3-2) with TRBJ2-3; TRBD2 is a possible D gene (5 bases). The sequence was obtained from an adult in good health. Here the sequenced sample was peripheral blood, taken on day 0 of AZD1222 vaccination. CDR3 in DNA: TGTGCCAGCAGCCAAGGAGGTGCGGGCTACACAGATACGCAGTATTTT. It translates to CASSQGGAGYTDTQYF.